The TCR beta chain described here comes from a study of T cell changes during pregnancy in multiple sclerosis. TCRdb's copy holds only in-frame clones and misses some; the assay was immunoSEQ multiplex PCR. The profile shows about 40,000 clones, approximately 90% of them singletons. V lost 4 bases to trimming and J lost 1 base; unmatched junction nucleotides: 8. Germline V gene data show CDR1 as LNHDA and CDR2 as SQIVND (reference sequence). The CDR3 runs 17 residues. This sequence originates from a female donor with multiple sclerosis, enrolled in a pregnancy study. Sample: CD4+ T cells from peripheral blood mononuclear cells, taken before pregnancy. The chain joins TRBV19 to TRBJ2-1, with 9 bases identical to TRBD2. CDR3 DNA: TGTGCCAGTAGTACCCCTCGACTAGCGGCTTCCTACAATGAGCAGTTCTTC. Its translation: CASSTPRLAASYNEQFF.